The clone carrying this TCR beta chain was seen once. Profiling relied on immunoSEQ multiplex PCR, and the TCRdb table lists in-frame clones only, not all of them. The sample lists fewer than 140,000 clones, about 88% seen once, with 1.5% to 2% in the top ten. This sample stems from a study of cytomegalovirus exposure and HLA in healthy donors. Study background: The approximately 110 validation repertoires and the 650 to 850 first-cohort repertoires shared a platform, a later analysis reported.

Germline CDR1 and CDR2: MNHEY and SVGAGI. V shed 6 bases and J shed 5 bases, with 7 bases lying between them. The CDR3 covers 12 residues. This receptor was taken from a woman aged 18-30 years in good health and CMV-seropositive. The chain is built from TRBV6-5 and TRBJ2-2; no firm D call. Sequencing used PBMCs. The CDR3 nucleotides are TGTGCCAGCAGGAGGATGACCGGGGAGCTGTTTTTT. This gives the protein CASRRMTGELFF.